This TCR beta chain was sequenced in a study of patients and donors after allogeneic stem cell transplantation. The CDR3 extends over 16 amino acids. The germline gives CDR1 SGHDN, CDR2 FVKESK. V was cut by 0 bases and J by 1 base, with 12 bases left in between. TCRdb ran MiXCR on the RT-PCR reads and lists one entry per CDR3 protein. The sample comprises about 200,000 distinct CDR3 sequences, 38% of which are singletons, and around a tenth rests with the top ten. Sequences were obtained from blood, either unsorted or a sorted T cell fraction (not recorded which). The chain is built from TRBV14 and TRBJ1-2; D is ambiguous. This receptor was taken from a human donor who was either an allogeneic HSCT recipient or a stem cell or donor lymphocyte infusion donor (not recorded which). It is not recorded whose cells these are; they may come from a transplant donor. CDR3 protein: CASSQEFGILNYGYTF. CDR3 nucleotide sequence: TGTGCCAGCAGCCAAGAGTTCGGGATTCTTAACTATGGCTACACCTTC.